One sample yielded the 13 T cell receptor beta chains listed below, sequenced in a study of response to subunit inactivated influenza vaccine (dated by TCRdb to the late 2010s). The library was prepared using RT-PCR. TCRdb records Illumina HiSeq 2500 as the sequencer. TCRdb redid the processing of the public reads, applying fastp at Q25 and MiXCR, and retained in-frame beta chains. Rows merge per CDR3 protein into single entries with the most common DNA and genes. This sample gives hundreds of thousands of distinct CDR3 sequences in total; more than 15% of them show up just once. 11% of the sample belongs to the ten largest clones. The input for sequencing was PBMCs from blood, taken less than 13 days after vaccination. Receptors were obtained from a man aged 45-65 years who received an inactivated influenza vaccine. Donor details come from another sample of the same person, matched by shared clones.

This sequence joins TRBV3-1 and TRBJ2-5; 10 nucleotides agree with TRBD1. From germline, CDR1 is LGHDT and CDR2 YNNKEL (reference sequence). This CDR3 has 14 amino acids. V gave up 5 bases and J gave up 5 bases; unmatched junction bases: 5. The CDR3 loop is CASSSTGGMETQYF. CDR3 bases: TGTGCCAGCAGCTCGACAGGGGGCATGGAGACCCAGTACTTC.

This clonotype has only one observation. The rearrangement uses TRBV7-7 and TRBJ2-5; D is possibly TRBD1 (6 bases). Trimming removed 5 bases from V and 7 bases from J, with 14 bases in between. This CDR3 spans 13 amino acids. CDR1 and CDR2 from the germline V gene are SSHAT and FNYEAQ (reference sequence). CDR3 region: CASSPDSFGTQYF. The CDR3, as DNA: TGTGCCAGCAGCCCGGACAGTTTCGGGACCCAGTACTTC.

With regard to this clonotype: One junction end disagrees with the germline gene, perhaps due to a read error. J is TRBJ2-6 and V is TRBV29-1; D may match TRBD1 or TRBD2 (5 bases each). Germline lookup yields CDR1 SQVTM and CDR2 ANQGSEA. The CDR3 covers 17 residues. The CDR3 nucleotides are TGCAGCGTTGCTCCAGTCAAATCTAGCTCTGGGGCCAACATCCTGACTTTC. It is translated as CSVAPVKSSSGANILTF.

In this sample, this clonotype turned up a few times. CDR3 bases: TGCGCCAGCAGTCTAGGTCGGGAGAACAATGAGCAGTTCTTC. Protein sequence: CASSLGRENNEQFF. The chain recombines TRBV10-2 with TRBJ2-1, with a possible D match to TRBD2 (6 bases). This CDR3 comprises 14 residues. The V gene lost 5 bases and the J gene lost 5 bases, with 13 bases spanning the gap. The germline gives CDR1 WSHSY, CDR2 SAAADI.

This clonotype showed up just once. This chain connects TRBV24-1 to TRBJ2-1; 7 positions agree with TRBD2. This CDR3 contains 14 residues. Germline V CDR1 and CDR2: KGHDR, SFDVKD. V shed 5 bases and J 2 bases; nucleotides not matched to a gene: 2. Written as DNA, the CDR3 is TGTGCCACCAGTGTCAGCGGGGCCTACAATGAGCAGTTCTTC. Its protein is CATSVSGAYNEQFF.

V gene TRBV7-9 combines with J gene TRBJ1-2; 10 bases line up with TRBD1. V gave up 2 bases and J gave up 8 bases; unmatched junction bases: 5. The CDR3 loop spans 14 amino acids. Germline lookup yields CDR1 SEHNR and CDR2 FQNEAQ (reference sequence). The CDR3 loop reads CASSLPGTGVGYTF. The CDR3 DNA reads TGTGCCAGCAGCTTACCCGGGACAGGGGTCGGCTACACCTTC.

This clonotype came up a few times. The genes are TRBV5-1 and TRBJ1-6, with D unresolved. Looked up from germline, CDR1 is SGHRS and CDR2 is YFSETQ. The CDR3 contains 13 residues. V gave up 5 bases and J gave up 7 bases, with 10 bases separating them. The CDR3 region has the DNA TGCGCCAGCAGAACGGACGCGAATTCACCCCTCCACTTT. It translates to CASRTDANSPLHF. Using reference TRBV5-1 and TRBJ1-6 for the parts outside the CDR3, the full variable domain is KAGVTQTPRYLIKTRGQQVTLSCSPISGHRSVSWYQQTPGQGLQFLFEYFSETQRNKGNFPGRFSGRQFSNSRSEMNVSTLELGDSALYLCASRTDANSPLHFGNGTRLTVT.

This clonotype was seen ten or more times. The chain uses TRBV3-1 and TRBJ2-1; a weak D match, TRBD2 (6 bases). The CDR3 totals 14 residues. The germline CDR1 and CDR2 sequences are LGHDT and YNNKEL (reference sequence). Trimming removed 1 base from V and 5 bases from J, with 9 bases in between. CDR3 protein: CASSQVGGNNEQFF. The CDR3 region has the DNA TGTGCCAGCAGCCAAGTAGGAGGGAACAATGAGCAGTTCTTC.

The chain combines TRBV11-2 with TRBJ1-1; D perhaps matches TRBD1 (6 bases). V gave up 1 base and J gave up 3 bases, with 12 bases separating them. Looked up from germline, CDR1 is SGHAT and CDR2 is FQNNGV. This CDR3 spans 15 amino acids. Here the CDR3 reads CASSLVVRGHTEAFF. In nucleotides, the CDR3 is TGTGCCAGCAGCTTAGTGGTCAGGGGACACACTGAAGCTTTCTTT.

This clonotype was found a few times. The chain links TRBV10-3 to TRBJ1-1; 7 bases align to TRBD1. Germline CDR1 reads ENHRY; CDR2 reads SYGVKD. CDR3 length: 15 amino acids. V was clipped by 5 bases and J by 0 bases; unmatched bases: 6. The CDR3 DNA reads TGTGCCATCAGTCCCCAGGGACAGTTGAACACTGAAGCTTTCTTT. Translation: CAISPQGQLNTEAFF.

The chain employs TRBV5-1 and TRBJ2-7; tentatively, D is TRBD1 (6 bases). Trimming left V 3 bases short and J 3 bases short, with 13 bases between. The CDR3 sequence is 14 residues long. CDR1 SGHRS and CDR2 YFSETQ come from the germline V gene. The CDR3 region is CASSSATGHYEQYF. CDR3 DNA: TGCGCCAGCAGCTCGGCGACAGGCCACTACGAGCAGTACTTC.

This clonotype turned up a few times. The CDR3: CASSSGPPGAFF. CDR3 in DNA: TGTGCCAGCAGTTCCGGGCCCCCCGGAGCTTTCTTT. This chain links TRBV27 with TRBJ1-1; no firm D call. Trimming left V 4 bases short and J 10 bases short, with 13 bases between. The CDR3 is 12 amino acids. The germline V gene encodes CDR1 MNHEY and CDR2 SMNVEV (reference sequence).

The CDR3 reads CASSKVTRAYEQYF. The CDR3 DNA reads TGTGCCAGCAGTAAGGTGACAAGGGCCTACGAGCAGTACTTC. The chain uses TRBV7-2 and TRBJ2-7; no reliable D call. Germline values: CDR1 SGHTA, CDR2 FQGNSA. V lost 6 bases and J lost 2, with 14 bases in between. The CDR3 is 14 amino acids.